This TCR beta chain was identified during a study of blood T cells in healthy people across ages. Study results and limitations: Fewer expanded clones and more diversity marked long-lived versus aged donors.

Those donating, healthy Caucasian individuals from Russia, were aged 6 to 90. Using a J-beta primer mix together with a sample-barcoded 5' primer, a second PCR was run for roughly 7 to 11 cycles. Every sample gave at least 2.5 million paired-end reads containing CDR3. TCRdb processed the 5' RACE reads anew with MiXCR; each CDR3 protein has one entry. The data show about 800,000 distinct CDR3 sequences, roughly 25% seen once. This clonotype showed up just a few times. Its specificity is not known. CDR1 is ENHRY and CDR2 is SYGVKD in the germline V gene. The CDR3 runs to 12 residues. This sample was also put to use in a study of T cells of mothers and their children. That source adds: In unrelated and related pairs, TCR recombination output is shaped in a similar way by thymic selection.

Material for sequencing was blood. This clonotype was sampled from a boy aged 10-17 years in good health. J is TRBJ2-1 and V is TRBV10-3; no reliable D call. The DNA matches TRBJ2-7 better at its end, which makes the J call doubtful. In DNA, the CDR3 is TGTGCCACCGCACTCCTGACCTACGAGCAGTACTTC. Its protein is CATALLTYEQYF.